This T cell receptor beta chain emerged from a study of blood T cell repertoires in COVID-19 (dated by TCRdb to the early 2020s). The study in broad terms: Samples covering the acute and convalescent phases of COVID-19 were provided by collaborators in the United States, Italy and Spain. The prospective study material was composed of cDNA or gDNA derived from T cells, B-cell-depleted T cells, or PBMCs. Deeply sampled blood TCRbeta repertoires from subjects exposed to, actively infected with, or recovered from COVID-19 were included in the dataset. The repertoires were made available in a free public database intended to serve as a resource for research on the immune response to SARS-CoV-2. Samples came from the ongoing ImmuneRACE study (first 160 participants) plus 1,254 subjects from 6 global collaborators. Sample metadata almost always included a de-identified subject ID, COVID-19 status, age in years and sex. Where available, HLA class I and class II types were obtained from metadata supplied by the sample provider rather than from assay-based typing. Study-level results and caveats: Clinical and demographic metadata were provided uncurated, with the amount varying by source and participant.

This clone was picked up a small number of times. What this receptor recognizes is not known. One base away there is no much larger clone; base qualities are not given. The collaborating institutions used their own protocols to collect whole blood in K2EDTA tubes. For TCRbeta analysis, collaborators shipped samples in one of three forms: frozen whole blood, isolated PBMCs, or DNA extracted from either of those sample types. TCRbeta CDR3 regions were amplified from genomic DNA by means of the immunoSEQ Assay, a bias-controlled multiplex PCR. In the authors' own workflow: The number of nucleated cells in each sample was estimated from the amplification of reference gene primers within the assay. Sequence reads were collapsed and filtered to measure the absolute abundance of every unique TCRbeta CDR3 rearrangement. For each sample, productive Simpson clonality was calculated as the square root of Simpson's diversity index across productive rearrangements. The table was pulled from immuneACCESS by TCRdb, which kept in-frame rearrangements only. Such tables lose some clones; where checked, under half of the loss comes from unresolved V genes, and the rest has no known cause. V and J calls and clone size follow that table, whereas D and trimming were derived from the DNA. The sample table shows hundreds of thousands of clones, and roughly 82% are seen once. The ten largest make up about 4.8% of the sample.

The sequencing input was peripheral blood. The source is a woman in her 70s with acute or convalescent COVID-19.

Here the CDR3 is given as CASSLVGQRGYTF. The sequence in DNA is TGTGCCAGCAGCTTAGTTGGCCAGAGGGGCTACACCTTC. The chain was built from TRBV7-9 and TRBJ1-2; the D gene remains uncertain. Taken from cysteine to phenylalanine, the CDR3 has 13 residues. Of the read, only the CDR3 DNA is kept; its 39 bases are in frame from base 1. V loses 1 base of germline sequence and J loses 8 bases, and the interval between the two ends is 11 bases. Via the germline V gene (reference sequence), CDR1 is SEHNR and CDR2 FQNEAQ.